This T cell receptor (beta chain) was identified during a study of shared clonotypes between healthy human individuals. With respect to this clone: In the same sample, other DNA sequences code for this CDR3.

Germline V gives CDR1 SGHNT, CDR2 YENEEA. There are 12 residues in the CDR3. V shed 3 bases and J shed 6 bases, with 8 bases lying between them. Several immunoSEQ plates received, in even portions, the genomic DNA of each subset. Method: immunoSEQ multiplex PCR; TCRdb's copy keeps in-frame clones and lacks some. Of 2 million to 3 million clones listed, approximately 93% are singletons. This TCR was recovered from a man aged 18-30 years in good health. Some clones in this sample may be carry-over from other donors' samples. The chain joins TRBV11-3 to TRBJ1-1, with D unclear. The sequenced sample was naive CD4+ T cells from PBMCs. Subset given: CD45RA+ positively selected. The CDR3 DNA reads TGTGCCAGCAGCTTGGACGGTGCTGAAGCTTTCTTT. Translation gives CASSLDGAEAFF.